This TCR beta chain was recorded in a study of cytomegalovirus exposure and HLA in healthy donors. Here immunoSEQ multiplex PCR was the method, and the copy in TCRdb shows in-frame clones only, minus some. The sample gives around 150,000 clones, about 85% of which show up once; 2% to 2.5% is in the top ten. The CDR3 sequence is 13 residues long. Losses at the gene ends were 1 base for V and 5 bases for J; bases not matched to a gene: 2. The germline V gene has CDR1 SGHDT and CDR2 YYEEEE. This TCR derives from a man aged 25 to 45 in good health and CMV-seropositive. This sequence joins TRBV5-6 and TRBJ1-2; 7 bases are a match to TRBD1. Sequencing was carried out using PBMCs. DNA for the CDR3: TGTGCCAGCAGCTTGACAGGGGATTATGGCTACACCTTC. It specifies CASSLTGDYGYTF.